This entry features one T cell receptor (beta chain) sequence. Its antigen is not identified. This sample was included in a study of Ad26.COV2.S vaccination and SARS-CoV-2 variants. At the level of the study: Ad26.COV2.S was injected intramuscularly once or twice, 56 days apart. Whole-study findings and limits: Post-vaccination spike-specific CD8+ and CD4+ T cell responses reportedly had substantial breadth. Vaccinated individuals (as opposed to placebo recipients) had higher spike-specific TCR breadth.

V was shortened by 5 bases and J by 1 base, with 11 bases between the two germline ends. This CDR3 region has 14 residues. Germline V CDR1 and CDR2: MDHEN, SYDVKM. This table comes from immunoSEQ multiplex PCR, and its TCRdb copy is limited to in-frame clones, with some not included. The sample has about 480,000 clones, approximately 88% seen once; the top ten hold around 13%. As to treatment: some 19 received Ad26.COV2.S at low or high dose, single or two shots; roughly 5 received placebo; per-sample allocation not given. Repertoires come from day 63 after the first vaccine or placebo injection. In Boston, the donor was an adult between 18-55 years of age.

Sequences were derived from peripheral blood, sampled in a trial of Ad26.COV2.S vaccine versus placebo. The chain joins TRBV28 to TRBJ1-1, with D unresolved. The source is a person aged 18-60 years who received the Ad26.COV2.S COVID-19 vaccine or a placebo. CDR3 protein: CASSLWNRNTEAFF. The CDR3 coding sequence is TGTGCCAGCAGTCTGTGGAACCGGAACACTGAAGCTTTCTTT. Full variable domain (missing parts from reference TRBV28 and TRBJ1-1): DVKVTQSSRYLVKRTGEKVFLECVQDMDHENMFWYRQDPGLGLRLIYFSYDVKMKEKGDIPEGYSVSREKKERFSLILESASTNQTSMYLCASSLWNRNTEAFFGQGTRLTVV.